These 5 T cell receptor beta chains share one sample of origin, sequenced in a study of T-cell reconstitution after alpha-beta-depleted transplantation in children. Unique molecular identifiers were built into the TCRbeta library. One entry per CDR3 protein, called by TCRdb with MiXCR from the PCR reads. The sample gives just over 350,000 distinct CDR3 sequences, about an eighth of which show up once; around 4.5% is in the top ten. Sample: PBMCs, taken from the stem cell graft. These receptors were obtained from a human donor who donated a stem cell graft to a child with Fanconi anemia.

The V call is TRBV3-1, the J call TRBJ1-4; D is unresolved. The CDR3 has 13 amino acids. V was shortened by 4 bases and J by 7 bases, with 10 bases between the two germline ends. Per germline, CDR1 LGHDT and CDR2 YNNKEL (reference sequence). The CDR3 region is CASSLNEGEKLFF. Here the CDR3 DNA reads TGTGCCAGCAGCCTGAATGAGGGTGAAAAACTGTTTTTT.

This clonotype has ten or more counts. The rearrangement joins TRBV6-5 to TRBJ1-4; possible D gene TRBD1, 5 bases. Trimming shortened V by 6 bases and J by 10 bases, and 24 bases separated the two germline ends. CDR3 length equals 16 residues. The germline V gene has CDR1 MNHEY and CDR2 SVGAGI. This CDR3 is CASRPGAFVPGGKLFF. The CDR3 DNA sequence: TGTGCCAGCAGACCGGGAGCATTCGTACCGGGGGGAAAACTGTTTTTT.

The chain recombines TRBV5-1 with TRBJ1-6; D is undetermined. The CDR3 runs to 14 residues. V gave up 7 bases and J gave up 6 bases, with 14 bases separating them. The germline CDR1 and CDR2 sequences are SGHRS and YFSETQ. The CDR3 coding sequence is TGCGCCAGCGCCCAAGTGCCCTCTAATTCACCCCTCCACTTT. Translated: CASAQVPSNSPLHF.

This clonotype was counted many times. The V call is TRBV10-3, the J call TRBJ1-5; no firm D call. Germline CDR1 and CDR2: ENHRY and SYGVKD. The CDR3 length is 12 residues. Trimming stripped 0 bases from V and 8 bases from J, with 5 bases between. The CDR3, as DNA: TGTGCCATCAGTGAGTCTTTAGAGCCCCAGCATTTT. Its protein is CAISESLEPQHF.

The genes are TRBV6-1 and TRBJ1-1; a possible D gene is TRBD1 (6 bases). The V end was cut by 8 bases, the J end by 3 bases, with 16 bases between. This CDR3 is built from 14 residues. Germline V CDR1 and CDR2: MNHNS, SASEGT. The CDR3 DNA is TGTGCCAGCGGCAACAGGGTTGGGGACACTGAAGCTTTCTTT. This translates into CASGNRVGDTEAFF.